These 19 T cell receptor beta chains were sequenced from one sample in a study of multiple sclerosis patients with progressive multifocal leukoencephalopathy. Time point defined: time of PML onset. Method: immunoSEQ multiplex PCR; TCRdb's copy keeps in-frame clones and lacks some. The sample yields fewer than 40,000 clones, approximately 84% seen once. This specimen consisted of PBMCs, obtained from a patient treated with natalizumab. The source is a human donor with progressive multifocal leukoencephalopathy.

The rearrangement links TRBV10-3 to TRBJ1-2, with 7 bases aligning to TRBD1. This CDR3 region has 14 residues. V was pared by 4 bases and J by 2 bases, with 4 bases of the junction left unmatched. The germline V gene has CDR1 ENHRY and CDR2 SYGVKD. CDR3 sequence reads: CAISGTGNNYGYTF. The CDR3 DNA reads as TGTGCCATCAGTGGGACAGGAAACAACTATGGCTACACCTTC.

In its sample, this clone was seen once. CDR3 protein: CASRLTGSPPHEQYF. CDR3 DNA: TGTGCCAGCAGGTTGACAGGGTCCCCACCCCACGAGCAGTACTTC. The chain links TRBV7-2 to TRBJ2-7; 7 bases are shared with TRBD1. The V segment lost 6 bases and the J segment 5 bases; nucleotides outside the gene matches: 13. CDR1 and CDR2 (germline): SGHTA, FQGNSA. The CDR3 is 15 residues long.

This chain connects TRBV7-9 to TRBJ2-5; no firm D call. The end of the DNA is better explained by TRBJ2-7, so the J call may be wrong. CDR1 SEHNR and CDR2 FQNEAQ come from the germline V gene (reference sequence). CDR3 length: 15 residues. CDR3 nucleotide sequence: TGTGCCAGCAGCTTACTGTTTCGAGGCGGCTACGAGCAGTACTTC. Encoded protein: CASSLLFRGGYEQYF.

J is TRBJ1-2 and V is TRBV27; 7 nucleotides match TRBD1. V trimming: 5 bases; J trimming: 4 bases; junction bases outside the gene matches: 22. This CDR3 contains 19 residues. Germline assignment: CDR1 MNHEY and CDR2 SMNVEV (reference sequence). The CDR3 bases are TGTGCCAGCAGTCCGAAGGGGGCGTATAACCTGGAGGGTTCCTATGGCTACACCTTC. Translating gives CASSPKGAYNLEGSYGYTF.

V and J are TRBV6-4 and TRBJ1-2; no clear D gene. Germline values: CDR1 MRHNA, CDR2 SNTAGT. This CDR3 has 15 amino acids. The V end lost 6 bases, the J end lost 0 bases, and 14 bases lay between the germline ends. The CDR3 DNA reads as TGTGCCAGCAGGGAGTCGGCAGCTACTAACTATGGCTACACCTTC. Protein product: CASRESAATNYGYTF.

V is TRBV7-2 and J is TRBJ2-3; the D is unclear. Germline V CDR1 and CDR2: SGHTA, FQGNSA. V was shortened by 4 bases and J by 1 base, with 9 bases between the two germline ends. The CDR3 sequence is 14 residues long. The CDR3 DNA reads TGTGCCAGCAGCTACTGGACGGGCACAGATACGCAGTATTTT. This encodes CASSYWTGTDTQYF. The full variable domain, completed using reference TRBV7-2 and TRBJ2-3, is GAGVSQSPSNKVTEKGKDVELRCDPISGHTALYWYRQSLGQGLEFLIYFQGNSAPDKSGLPSDRFSAERTGGSVSTLTIQRTQQEDSAVYLCASSYWTGTDTQYFGPGTRLTVL.

The chain is built from TRBV29-1 and TRBJ2-7; the match to TRBD1 covers 8 bases. The CDR3 runs to 14 residues. V trimming: 3 bases; J trimming: 4 bases; junction bases outside the gene matches: 8. The germline V gene has CDR1 SQVTM and CDR2 ANQGSEA. The CDR3, as DNA: TGCAGCGTTGAGAGGGCAGGGGGCCTTTACGAGCAGTACTTC. This sequence encodes CSVERAGGLYEQYF.

The chain has TRBV25-1 and TRBJ1-4, with 7 bases lining up with TRBD1. The CDR3 contains 15 residues. The V and J ends lost 0 bases and 4 bases, in that order; junction bases with no gene match: 2. Germline CDR1 MGHDK, CDR2 SYGVNS. CDR3 bases: TGTGCCAGCAGTGAATACCGACAGGGTAATGAAAAACTGTTTTTT. Its translation is CASSEYRQGNEKLFF.

The genes are TRBV7-2 and TRBJ2-7, with 11 positions matching TRBD2. The CDR3 runs 13 residues. Looked up from germline, CDR1 is SGHTA and CDR2 is FQGNSA. The V segment lost 5 bases and the J segment 6 bases; nucleotides outside the gene matches: 3. The CDR3 DNA follows: TGTGCCAGCAGCGTTCTAGCGGGAGGCGAGCAGTACTTC. Its protein product is CASSVLAGGEQYF.

The chain links TRBV5-1 to TRBJ1-2; D may be TRBD1 (5 bases). Trimming removed 3 bases from V and 7 bases from J, with 19 bases in between. This CDR3 spans 15 amino acids. CDR1 and CDR2 from the germline V gene are SGHRS and YFSETQ. The DNA for the CDR3 is TGCGCCAGCAGCTCGGGGGACGCTGCGTCGAGTGGCTACACCTTC. Residues: CASSSGDAASSGYTF. Combining the CDR3 with reference TRBV5-1 and TRBJ1-2 gives the whole variable domain KAGVTQTPRYLIKTRGQQVTLSCSPISGHRSVSWYQQTPGQGLQFLFEYFSETQRNKGNFPGRFSGRQFSNSRSEMNVSTLELGDSALYLCASSSGDAASSGYTFGSGTRLTVV.

The genes are TRBV28 and TRBJ2-7; tentatively, D is TRBD1 (5 bases). CDR1 is MDHEN, CDR2 SYDVKM, per germline. CDR3 length equals 14 residues. V shed 6 bases and J shed 3 bases, with 15 bases lying between them. The CDR3 is CASSLTATVYEQYF. The CDR3 DNA reads as TGTGCCAGCAGCCTCACCGCGACAGTCTACGAGCAGTACTTC.

The chain links TRBV18 to TRBJ2-7; 9 nucleotides match TRBD1. This CDR3 is built from 14 residues. V trimming: 3 bases; J trimming: 6 bases; junction bases outside the gene matches: 6. Per germline, CDR1 KGHSH and CDR2 LQKENI. The CDR3 region is CASSPRDRVAEQYF. As DNA, the CDR3 is TGTGCCAGCTCACCGAGGGACAGGGTAGCCGAGCAGTACTTC.

CDR3 amino acids: CASSSLAGAYNEQFF. In nucleotides, the CDR3 is TGTGCCAGCAGCTCCCTAGCGGGAGCCTACAATGAGCAGTTCTTC. J is TRBJ2-1 and V is TRBV7-9; TRBD2 matches at 10 bases. V lost 4 bases to trimming and J lost 2 bases; unmatched junction nucleotides: 2. The CDR3 sequence is 15 residues long. Germline V gene lookup returns CDR1 SEHNR and CDR2 FQNEAQ (reference sequence). The variable domain in full, completed from reference TRBV7-9 and TRBJ2-1, reads DTGVSQNPRHKITKRGQNVTFRCDPISEHNRLYWYRQTLGQGPEFLTYFQNEAQLEKSRLLSDRFSAERPKGSFSTLEIQRTEQGDSAMYLCASSSLAGAYNEQFFGPGTRLTVL.

This clone was seen once. The J gene is TRBJ1-2, the V gene TRBV5-5, with 12 bases lining up with TRBD1. The CDR3 is 16 amino acids. CDR1 is SGHKS and CDR2 is YYEKEE in the germline V gene (reference sequence). The trim removed 3 bases at V and 5 bases at J, leaving 8 bases unmatched. The DNA of the CDR3 is TGTGCCAGCAGCTCTGATCCGGGACAGGGGGCGTATGGCTACACCTTC. Its protein product is CASSSDPGQGAYGYTF. The full variable domain, in which reference TRBV5-5 and TRBJ1-2 provide the parts outside the CDR3, is DAGVTQSPTHLIKTRGQQVTLRCSPISGHKSVSWYQQVLGQGPQFIFQYYEKEERGRGNFPDRFSARQFPNYSSELNVNALLLGDSALYLCASSSDPGQGAYGYTFGSGTRLTVV.

This chain connects TRBV12-5 to TRBJ1-5; D remains ambiguous. This CDR3 region has 18 residues. Germline V gives CDR1 LGHNT, CDR2 FRNRAP. Trimming stripped 5 bases from V and 5 bases from J, with 25 bases between. CDR3 sequence (DNA): TGTGCTAGTGGTGCAGCCCCCGGTGCGAGGGTGGTGGATCAGCCCCAGCATTTT. Its protein is CASGAAPGARVVDQPQHF.

Points on this clone: One end of the junction varies from germline; a read error may be responsible. In the same sample, other DNA sequences code for this CDR3. The V gene is TRBV4-3, the J gene TRBJ2-7; 7 bases align to TRBD2. This CDR3 contains 17 residues. The germline CDR1 and CDR2 sequences are LGHNA and YSLEER. Written as DNA, the CDR3 is TGCGCCAGCAGCCAAGATCGGGCGGGAGAGTTGGCCTACGAGCAGTACTTT. Protein: CASSQDRAGELAYEQYF.

This clone was seen just once. V gene TRBV10-1 combines with J gene TRBJ2-2, with TRBD2 as a possible D gene (5 bases). Germline CDR1 and CDR2: WNHNN and SYGVQD (reference sequence). The CDR3 consists of 15 residues. V lost 9 bases and J 2 bases, leaving 16 bases between the germline ends. The CDR3 is CASQSRDPNTGELFF. In DNA form, the CDR3 reads TGCGCCAGTCAATCCCGGGATCCAAACACCGGGGAGCTGTTTTTT.

The chain couples TRBV7-6 to TRBJ2-7; the D call may be TRBD1 or TRBD2 (5 bases each). V lost 5 bases and J lost 2, with 13 bases in between. Germline V CDR1 and CDR2: SGHVS, FNYEAQ. CDR3 length: 14 residues. CDR3 protein: CASSPGPPPYEQYF. In DNA, the CDR3 is TGTGCCAGCAGCCCGGGACCTCCCCCCTACGAGCAGTACTTC.

The chain combines TRBV7-9 with TRBJ1-1, with D perhaps matching TRBD1 (6 bases). CDR1 is SEHNR, CDR2 FQNEAQ, per germline (reference sequence). CDR3 size: 12 residues. V lost 6 bases and J 4 bases, leaving 9 bases between the germline ends. CDR3 in DNA: TGTGCCAGCAGTGGCAGGGGCACTGAAGCTTTCTTT. Translated, it gives CASSGRGTEAFF. The variable domain in full, completed from reference TRBV7-9 and TRBJ1-1, reads DTGVSQNPRHKITKRGQNVTFRCDPISEHNRLYWYRQTLGQGPEFLTYFQNEAQLEKSRLLSDRFSAERPKGSFSTLEIQRTEQGDSAMYLCASSGRGTEAFFGQGTRLTVV.